Following are 15 T cell receptor beta chains from one sample sequenced in a study of long-term antiretroviral therapy in people with HIV. At survey level, the immunoSEQ assay was run in its v3.0 version. Sequencing was performed with immunoSEQ multiplex PCR; in TCRdb, only in-frame clones are kept and a portion is missing. The sample includes tens of thousands of clones, about 93% seen only once; the top ten take 5.5% to 7%. This specimen consisted of unsorted PBMCs, obtained approximately 6.5 years after starting antiretroviral therapy. These receptors originate from a woman in her thirties or forties with HIV.

The table lists this clone with a few counts. The CDR3 nucleotides read TGCGCCAGCAGCCTCGGACTAGCGGGGGCCTTGAATGAGCAGTTCTTC. It specifies CASSLGLAGALNEQFF. V and J are TRBV4-3 and TRBJ2-1, with TRBD2 matching over 13 bases. This CDR3 region has 16 residues. CDR1 is LGHNA and CDR2 is YSLEER in the germline V gene. V lost 4 bases to trimming and J lost 7 bases; unmatched junction nucleotides: 7.

The V and J genes are TRBV4-1 and TRBJ2-1; 7 nucleotides align to TRBD1. The germline gives CDR1 MGHRA, CDR2 YSYEKL. Trimming removed 2 bases from V and 6 bases from J; junction bases left unmatched: 4. This CDR3 comprises 14 residues. For the CDR3, the DNA is TGCGCCAGCAGCCAACGACAGGGAGCCAATGAGCAGTTCTTC. Its protein is CASSQRQGANEQFF.

This chain links TRBV27 with TRBJ1-1; 8 nucleotides line up with TRBD1. J was trimmed by 0 bases and V by 6 bases; bases with no gene match: 9. CDR1 is MNHEY and CDR2 is SMNVEV in the germline V gene (reference sequence). The CDR3 consists of 16 residues. In DNA form, the CDR3 reads TGTGCCAGCAGGAACTCGTACAGGGGGGTGAACACTGAAGCTTTCTTT. It translates to CASRNSYRGVNTEAFF.

The chain has TRBV5-4 and TRBJ2-7; D gene unclear. The CDR3 loop spans 16 amino acids. From germline, CDR1 is SGHNT and CDR2 YYREEE (reference sequence). Deletions cut 2 bases from V and 3 bases from J, with 18 bases between. CDR3 sequence: CASSLLRAKRSYEQYF. As DNA, the CDR3 is TGTGCCAGCAGCTTACTTCGGGCAAAACGAAGCTACGAGCAGTACTTC.

The V and J genes are TRBV27 and TRBJ2-1; D is undetermined. CDR3 length: 14 amino acids. Germline V gene lookup returns CDR1 MNHEY and CDR2 SMNVEV (reference sequence). The V end lost 5 bases, the J end lost 3 bases, and 11 bases lay between the germline ends. DNA for the CDR3: TGTGCCAGCAGTAAGGACCGTAACTACAATGAGCAGTTCTTC. This translates into CASSKDRNYNEQFF.

V gene TRBV19 combines with J gene TRBJ1-1; D is unclear. The CDR3 contains 11 residues. The V end lost 7 bases, the J end lost 0 bases, and 3 bases lay between the germline ends. Germline V gives CDR1 LNHDA, CDR2 SQIVND (reference sequence). The CDR3: CASTVNTEAFF. For the CDR3, the DNA is TGTGCCAGTACAGTGAACACTGAAGCTTTCTTT.

J is TRBJ2-7 and V is TRBV21-1; the table assigns TRBD2, which was not confirmed against the DNA. TRBV21-1 is a recognized pseudogene. The CDR3 has 15 residues. The DNA for the CDR3 is TGTGCCAGCAGCTCAAACGCCGGCGGAGCCTACGAGCAGTACTTC. This encodes CASSSNAGGAYEQYF.

J is TRBJ2-3 and V is TRBV19, with D unresolved. Trimming shortened V by 5 bases and J by 1 base, and 4 bases separated the two germline ends. Germline V lookup: CDR1 LNHDA, CDR2 SQIVND (reference sequence). The CDR3 consists of 12 residues. The CDR3 is CASSWGTDTQYF. CDR3 nucleotides: TGTGCCAGTAGTTGGGGCACAGATACGCAGTATTTT.

The V call is TRBV19, the J call TRBJ1-2; the D is unclear. V was trimmed by 4 bases and J by 6 bases, leaving 9 bases between them. This CDR3 has 12 residues. Germline-derived CDR1 and CDR2 are LNHDA and SQIVND (reference sequence). This CDR3 is CASSRTMDGYTF. The DNA for the CDR3 is TGTGCCAGTAGTAGGACGATGGATGGCTACACCTTC.

DNA for the CDR3: TGTGCCAGCAGCTTAGGGGGGGACCCTTCGGTGACCCAGTACTTC. Translating it yields CASSLGGDPSVTQYF. J is TRBJ2-5 and V is TRBV7-9; D perhaps matches TRBD2 (6 bases). This CDR3 comprises 15 residues. The V and J ends lost 1 base and 7 bases respectively, with 16 bases between them. Per the germline V gene, CDR1 is SEHNR and CDR2 is FQNEAQ (reference sequence).

V and J are TRBV30 and TRBJ1-5, with a possible D match to TRBD1 (5 bases). In germline, CDR1 is GTSNPN, CDR2 SVGIG (reference sequence). V dropped 2 bases and J dropped 6 bases, with 14 bases sitting between them. The CDR3 totals 14 residues. DNA of the CDR3: TGTGCCTGGAGTACCCGGGGCCGAAGTCAGCCCCAGCATTTT. This encodes CAWSTRGRSQPQHF. The entire variable domain, with the rest obtained from reference TRBV30 and TRBJ1-5, is as follows: SQTIHQWPATLVQPVGSPLSLECTVEGTSNPNLYWYRQAAGRGLQLLFYSVGIGQISSEVPQNLSASRPQDRQFILSSKKLLLSDSGFYLCAWSTRGRSQPQHFGDGTRLSIL.

Notes on this clone: The sample contains more than one DNA sequence encoding this CDR3. The rearrangement joins TRBV30 to TRBJ1-4; no clear D. Trimming removed 1 base from V and 7 bases from J, with 4 bases in between. Germline V gene sequence: CDR1 GTSNPN, CDR2 SVGIG (reference sequence). The CDR3 is 11 residues long. CDR3 residues: CAWSGLEKLFF. CDR3 in DNA: TGTGCCTGGAGTGGGCTTGAAAAACTGTTTTTT. The variable domain in full, with the rest retrieved from reference TRBV30 and TRBJ1-4, is SQTIHQWPATLVQPVGSPLSLECTVEGTSNPNLYWYRQAAGRGLQLLFYSVGIGQISSEVPQNLSASRPQDRQFILSSKKLLLSDSGFYLCAWSGLEKLFFGSGTQLSVL.

In nucleotides, the CDR3 is TGTGCCAGCAGCCAAGCCAGGGGAGGGGGTACTGAAGCTTTCTTT. Translating it yields CASSQARGGGTEAFF. The rearrangement links TRBV14 to TRBJ1-1, with TRBD1 as a possible D gene (6 bases). The CDR3 sequence is 15 residues long. With 1 base removed from V and 5 bases from J, the gap between germline ends came to 14 bases. Germline V gene data show CDR1 as SGHDN and CDR2 as FVKESK.

This clone was found once. The chain couples TRBV7-2 to TRBJ1-4; D ambiguous. Germline-derived CDR1 and CDR2 are SGHTA and FQGNSA. There are 16 residues in the CDR3. With 4 bases removed from V and 0 bases from J, the gap between germline ends came to 12 bases. The CDR3 here is CASSSRQAATNEKLFF. CDR3 bases: TGTGCCAGCAGCTCCCGTCAGGCTGCAACTAATGAAAAACTGTTTTTT.

V and J are TRBV30 and TRBJ1-2; D possibly corresponds to TRBD1 (5 bases). Trimming removed 5 bases from V and 1 base from J, with 23 bases in between. CDR1 is GTSNPN, CDR2 SVGIG, per germline (reference sequence). The CDR3 totals 17 residues. The CDR3 loop reads CAWYKAPGPNLNYGYTF. CDR3 bases: TGTGCCTGGTACAAAGCCCCGGGACCGAACCTTAACTATGGCTACACCTTC.